This T cell receptor beta chain is drawn from a study of blood T cell repertoires in COVID-19 (TCRdb year 2020). Broadly, across the study: Samples covering the acute and convalescent phases of COVID-19 were provided by collaborators in the United States, Italy and Spain. Samples were obtained from the ongoing ImmuneRACE study (first 160 participants) and from 1,200 or so subjects provided by 6 global collaborators. Deeply sampled blood TCRbeta repertoires from subjects exposed to, actively infected with, or recovered from COVID-19 were included in the dataset. The material from the prospective study consisted of cDNA or gDNA derived from T cells, B-cell-depleted T cells, or PBMCs. The repertoires were released in a freely available public database meant as a resource for research on the immune response to SARS-CoV-2. Sample metadata almost always included a de-identified subject ID, COVID-19 status, age in years and sex. Where HLA class I and class II types were available, the types were taken from metadata supplied by the sample provider, not from assay-based typing. General findings and caveats noted by the study authors: The amount of clinical and demographic metadata varied by source and participant and was provided uncurated.

TCRbeta CDR3 regions were amplified from genomic DNA by means of the immunoSEQ Assay, a bias-controlled multiplex PCR. Per the authors' processing: Within the assay, amplification of reference gene primers was used to estimate how many nucleated cells each sample contained. To quantify the absolute abundance of each unique TCRbeta CDR3 rearrangement, sequence reads were collapsed and filtered. For each sample, productive Simpson clonality was calculated by taking the square root of Simpson's diversity index across productive rearrangements. Drawn from immuneACCESS, this table holds only the in-frame rearrangements with V and J called that TCRdb kept. Clones are partly lost; checked studies trace under half to an unresolved V gene and leave the rest unexplained. For V, J and clone size, that table is used; D and trimming come from the DNA. For this sample there are about 200,000 clones; 90% appear just once. The ten most abundant clones make up 0.5% to 0.75% of the sample.

Whole blood was collected in K2EDTA tubes by collaborating institutions according to the institutions' own protocols. For TCRbeta analysis, collaborators shipped samples as frozen whole blood, isolated PBMCs, or DNA extracted from either of those sample types. Turning to this clone: This clone's antigen is unknown. Within one base of it there is no much larger clone, and no base qualities were kept.

From cysteine to phenylalanine, the CDR3 is 17 amino acids long. Only CDR3 DNA remains: 51 bases, in frame from the first base. The germline V gene (reference sequence) provides CDR1 GTSNPN and CDR2 SVGIG. Ends trimmed: V by 0 bases, J by 7 bases; bases unmatched to a gene: 9. The clonotype was recovered from a man in his fifties or sixties with acute or convalescent COVID-19. The chain joins TRBV30 to TRBJ2-6, with TRBD2 identical over 10 junction bases. Sample: peripheral blood. CDR3 loop: CAWSVASGGFSANVLTF. The bases read TGTGCCTGGAGTGTGGCTAGCGGGGGTTTTTCTGCCAACGTCCTGACTTTC.